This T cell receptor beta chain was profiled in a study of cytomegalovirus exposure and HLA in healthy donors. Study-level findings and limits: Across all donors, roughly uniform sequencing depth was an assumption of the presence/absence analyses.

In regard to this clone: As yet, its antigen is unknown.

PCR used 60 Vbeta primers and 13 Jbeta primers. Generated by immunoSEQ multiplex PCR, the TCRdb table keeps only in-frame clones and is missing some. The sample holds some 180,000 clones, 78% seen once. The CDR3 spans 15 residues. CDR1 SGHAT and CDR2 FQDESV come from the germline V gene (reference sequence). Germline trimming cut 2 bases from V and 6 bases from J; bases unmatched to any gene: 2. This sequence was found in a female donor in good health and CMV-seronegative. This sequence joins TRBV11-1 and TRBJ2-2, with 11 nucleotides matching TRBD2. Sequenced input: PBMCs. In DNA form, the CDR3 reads TGTGCCAGCAGCTTAATAGCGGGAGGGCCCGGGGAGCTGTTTTTT. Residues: CASSLIAGGPGELFF.